A selection of T cell receptor beta chains follows, all from one sample in a study of siplizumab effects on memory and regulatory T cells. Sequencing was performed with immunoSEQ multiplex PCR; in TCRdb, only in-frame clones are kept and a portion is missing. The table includes 75,000 to 95,000 clones, around 90% detected once. Source material: CD4+ T cells sorted from blood. These TCRs come from a human donor in good health. CDR3s include the opening cysteine and the closing phenylalanine or tryptophan. The D gene is left open where the match is weak. For some rows the clone size is stated as once, few or many, or as a class when expanded; others skip it.

TRBV6-1	TRBJ1-5	NA	NA	TGTGCCAGCAGTGAATGGTGGCAGGAGGGACCCGATCAGCCCCAGCATTTT	CASSEWWQEGPDQPQHF
TRBV5-4	TRBJ1-5	NA	once	TGTGCCAGCAGCGACCGGGACGGTGGCAATCAGCCCCAGCATTTT	CASSDRDGGNQPQHF
TRBV7-3	TRBJ2-2	NA	NA	TGTGCCAGCAGCCCCCAAGGAGGCGGGCGGGCCGGGGAGCTGTTTTTT	CASSPQGGGRAGELFF
TRBV5-1	TRBJ1-4	TRBD1	NA	TGCGCCAGCCAATCAACAGGGGAACAGGTGGGAAAACTGTTTTTT	CASQSTGEQVGKLFF
TRBV5-1	TRBJ2-2	TRBD1	few	TGCGCCAGCAGGAGTCTAACAGGGGATCTCGGGACCGGGGAGCTGTTTTTT	CASRSLTGDLGTGELFF
TRBV6-6	TRBJ2-2	NA	NA	TGTGCCAGCGCGGAGGGTTCGACCGGGGAGCTGTTTTTT	CASAEGSTGELFF
TRBV6-6	TRBJ1-3	NA	NA	TGTGCCAGCAGTTACTCGAAGAGCTCTGGAAACACCATATATTTT	CASSYSKSSGNTIYF
TRBV11-2	TRBJ1-5	TRBD1	NA	TGTGCCAGCAGCGACAACAGGGGGTTGGATCAGCCCCAGCATTTT	CASSDNRGLDQPQHF
TRBV19	TRBJ2-1	TRBD2	NA	TGTGCCAGTAAAGGACTAGCGAATCCTTACAATGAGCAGTTCTTC	CASKGLANPYNEQFF
TRBV5-1	TRBJ2-1	TRBD1	NA	TGCGCCAGCAGCCCGGCAGGGGGCGGGAAGAACTACAATGAGCAGTTCTTC	CASSPAGGGKNYNEQFF
TRBV19	TRBJ1-4	NA	NA	TGTGCCAGTAGTATAGCAGGCCAGGGGTTTGAAAAACTGTTTTTT	CASSIAGQGFEKLFF
TRBV5-1	TRBJ2-2	NA	NA	TGCGCCAGCAGCCCCCCCGGGCAGTCGAACACCGGGGAGCTGTTTTTT	CASSPPGQSNTGELFF
TRBV4-3	TRBJ2-2	TRBD1	NA	TGCGCCAGCAGCTTCCAGCGGGACAGGGGGAGGGAGCTGTTTTTT	CASSFQRDRGRELFF
TRBV7-9	TRBJ2-1	TRBD2	NA	TGTGCCAGCAGCTTAGCGGCGGGAGGTAAAAGCAATGAGCAGTTCTTC	CASSLAAGGKSNEQFF
TRBV18	TRBJ1-5	NA	NA	TGTGCCAGCTCACCAAGGCCAGTCAATCAGCCCCAGCATTTT	CASSPRPVNQPQHF
TRBV5-1	TRBJ2-5	TRBD2	NA	TGCGCCAGCAGCTTGACATCAAGCGGGAGTCGGGAGACCCAGTACTTC	CASSLTSSGSRETQYF
TRBV12-5	TRBJ1-5	TRBD1	NA	TGTGCTAGTGGTTTAACCGGACAGGGCCTGAATCAGCCCCAGCATTTT	CASGLTGQGLNQPQHF
TRBV11-3	TRBJ2-3	TRBD2	NA	TGTGCCAGCAGCTCTGGGACTAGCATTCCAGATACGCAGTATTTT	CASSSGTSIPDTQYF
TRBV27	TRBJ1-6	NA	NA	TGTGCCAGCTCACTCGGGGCGGATAATTCACCCCTCCACTTT	CASSLGADNSPLHF
TRBV27	TRBJ1-6	NA	NA	TGTGCCAGCATGGATTATAATTCACCCCTCCACTTT	CASMDYNSPLHF
TRBV7-3	TRBJ2-5	TRBD2	NA	TGTGCCAGCAGCCCGGGGACTAGCGGGAGAGACCCCACGTCGGAGGAGACCCAGTACTTC	CASSPGTSGRDPTSEETQYF
TRBV25-1	TRBJ2-7	NA	NA	TGTGCCAGCAGTGCCATCCTAGATTCCAACGAGCAGTACTTC	CASSAILDSNEQYF
TRBV4-2	TRBJ2-3	TRBD2	NA	TGTGCCAGCAGCCAAGATTCTAGCGGGAGGGCCGGGGATACGCAGTATTTT	CASSQDSSGRAGDTQYF
TRBV5-1	TRBJ2-7	NA	NA	TGCGCCAGCAGCTTGGGACTGCCTTCAGACGAGCAGTACTTC	CASSLGLPSDEQYF
TRBV6-6	TRBJ2-7	NA	NA	TGTGCCAGCAGTTACTCGAAGGGCTCCGAGCAGTACTTC	CASSYSKGSEQYF
TRBV11-3	TRBJ2-7	NA	NA	TGTGCCAGCAGTCCCAAGACGGTTGGCGAGCAGTACTTC	CASSPKTVGEQYF
TRBV28	TRBJ1-2	NA	NA	TGTGCCAGCAGTTACGGGGGCGGAGGGATTGGCTACACCTTC	CASSYGGGGIGYTF
TRBV5-1	TRBJ2-6	NA	NA	TGCGCCAGCAGCTTGGACAGCCCTGGGGCCAACGTCCTGACTTTC	CASSLDSPGANVLTF
TRBV14	TRBJ2-7	TRBD1	NA	TGTGCCAGCAGCCCCTCCCTAGGGACAGCAACCTACGAGCAGTACTTC	CASSPSLGTATYEQYF